A single T cell receptor (beta chain) is shown here with its context. TCRdb keeps only in-frame clones here, not all; method: immunoSEQ multiplex PCR. The table lists about 300,000 clones, over 75% of them singletons. These data belong to a study of blood T cell repertoires in COVID-19. Per germline, CDR1 SGHKS and CDR2 YYEKEE (reference sequence). CDR3 length: 18 residues. V lost 0 bases, J lost 2 bases, and 14 bases stayed unmatched. The study drew participants aged about 18 to 89 years from fewer than 30 US areas. Cohort assignment relied on participant-reported clinical history. For recovered donors of Cohort 3, there were two negative PCRs, clearance, or symptom resolution.

Sequenced input: PBMCs or T cells enriched from blood (not recorded which). The clonotype comes from a woman aged 25 to 39 who had recovered from COVID-19. The chain employs TRBV5-5 and TRBJ2-7; 7 bases align to TRBD2. CDR3 protein: CASSLAMGREVPTYEQYF. CDR3 nucleotide sequence: TGTGCCAGCAGCTTGGCCATGGGGAGGGAAGTGCCTACCTACGAGCAGTACTTC.